This entry is about one T cell receptor beta chain. This record belongs to a study of blood T cell repertoires in COVID-19. About the research overall: The samples span acute and convalescent COVID-19 from the United States, Italy and Spain. Sources were T cells, B-cell-depleted T cells, or PBMCs; the material itself was cDNA or gDNA.

The germline V gene has CDR1 ENHRY and CDR2 SYGVKD. This CDR3 is 15 amino acids long. Trimming took 5 bases from V and 2 from J, leaving 15 bases between them. Source study methods: Nucleated cell counts were estimated from reference gene primer amplification. Here immunoSEQ multiplex PCR was the method, and the copy in TCRdb shows in-frame clones only, minus some. The V and J calls and clone size are taken from that table; D and trimming were inferred from the DNA. The sample yields fewer than 250,000 clones, around 78% seen once. The chain has TRBV10-3 and TRBJ2-5; D is perhaps TRBD1 (6 bases). The sequencing sample was made of peripheral blood. The source of this sequence is a woman aged 70-85 years with active or convalescent COVID-19. The CDR3: CAISTQGMGQETQYF. The CDR3, as DNA: TGTGCCATCAGTACACAGGGAATGGGGCAAGAGACCCAGTACTTC.